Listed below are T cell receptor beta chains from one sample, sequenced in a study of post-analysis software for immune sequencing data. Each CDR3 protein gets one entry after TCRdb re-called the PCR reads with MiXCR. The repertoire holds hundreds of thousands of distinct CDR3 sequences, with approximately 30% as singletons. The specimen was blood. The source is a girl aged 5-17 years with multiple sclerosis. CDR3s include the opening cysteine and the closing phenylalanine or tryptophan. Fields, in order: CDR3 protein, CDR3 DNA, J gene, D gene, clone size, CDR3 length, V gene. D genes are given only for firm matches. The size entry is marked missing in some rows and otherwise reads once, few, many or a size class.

CDR3: CANSFVGQETQYF
DNA: TGTGCCAACAGTTTCGTGGGGCAAGAGACCCAGTACTTC
J: TRBJ2-5
D: -
size: few
length: 13
V: TRBV12-3/TRBV12-4

CDR3: CASSVASPAGEQFF
DNA: TGTGCCAGCAGCGTAGCCTCACCCGCCGGAGAGCAGTTCTTC
J: TRBJ2-1
D: -
size: many
length: 14
V: TRBV9

CDR3: CASSSRKTAYNEQFF
DNA: TGTGCCAGCAGTTCCCGCAAAACAGCGTACAATGAGCAGTTCTTC
J: TRBJ2-1
D: -
size: -
length: 15
V: TRBV28

CDR3: CSVSTGIQGFDSPLHF
DNA: TGCAGCGTCTCTACAGGGATCCAGGGGTTTGATTCACCCCTCCACTTT
J: TRBJ1-6
D: -
size: -
length: 16
V: TRBV29-1

CDR3: CASSRDRGYEQYF
DNA: TGTGCCAGCTCACGGGACAGGGGCTACGAGCAGTACTTC
J: TRBJ2-7
D: TRBD1
size: many
length: 13
V: TRBV18

CDR3: CSVVYRDRSTDTQYF
DNA: TGCAGCGTCGTTTACCGGGACAGGAGCACAGATACGCAGTATTTT
J: TRBJ2-3
D: TRBD1
size: many
length: 15
V: TRBV29-1

CDR3: CSATRTDIQYF
DNA: TGCAGTGCTACGCGGACCGACATTCAGTACTTC
J: TRBJ2-4
D: -
size: few
length: 11
V: TRBV20-1

CDR3: CASSLDSGTAYEQYF
DNA: TGCGCCAGCAGCTTGGATTCCGGGACTGCCTACGAGCAGTACTTC
J: TRBJ2-7
D: -
size: -
length: 15
V: TRBV5-1

CDR3: CASRKTGGGIQPQHF
DNA: TGTGCCAGCAGAAAAACAGGGGGTGGAATTCAGCCCCAGCATTTT
J: TRBJ1-5
D: TRBD1
size: few
length: 15
V: TRBV12-3/TRBV12-4

CDR3: CSARDGRRVSHSPLHF
DNA: TGCAGTGCTAGAGATGGACGCCGGGTATCACATTCACCCCTCCACTTT
J: TRBJ1-6
D: -
size: few
length: 16
V: TRBV20-1

CDR3: CAISDGQFTEAFF
DNA: TGTGCCATCAGTGATGGGCAGTTCACTGAAGCTTTCTTT
J: TRBJ1-1
D: -
size: -
length: 13
V: TRBV10-3

CDR3: CASSDGRKLFF
DNA: TGTGCCAGCAGTGACGGCCGAAAACTGTTTTTT
J: TRBJ1-4
D: -
size: -
length: 11
V: TRBV6-1

CDR3: CASSLLAGGRGGTDTQYF
DNA: TGTGCCAGCAGCTTGCTAGCGGGAGGGCGCGGGGGCACAGATACGCAGTATTTT
J: TRBJ2-3
D: TRBD2
size: -
length: 18
V: TRBV7-2

CDR3: CSVGRGFTDEQFF
DNA: TGCAGCGTTGGTCGGGGTTTCACGGATGAGCAGTTCTTC
J: TRBJ2-1
D: -
size: -
length: 13
V: TRBV29-1

CDR3: CSVEDYFDIAGGFETQYF
DNA: TGCAGCGTTGAGGATTACTTCGACATAGCGGGGGGTTTTGAGACCCAGTACTTC
J: TRBJ2-5
D: TRBD2
size: few
length: 18
V: TRBV29-1

CDR3: CASRQRYYEQYF
DNA: TGTGCCAGCAGGCAGCGATACTACGAGCAGTACTTC
J: TRBJ2-7
D: -
size: -
length: 12
V: TRBV6-2/TRBV6-3

CDR3: CASSSQRNTEAFF
DNA: TGTGCCAGCAGCTCCCAGCGGAACACTGAAGCTTTCTTT
J: TRBJ1-1
D: -
size: few
length: 13
V: TRBV7-2

CDR3: CASSLLPLGEQYF
DNA: TGTGCCAGCAGCTTGTTGCCTCTCGGCGAGCAGTACTTC
J: TRBJ2-7
D: -
size: few
length: 13
V: TRBV5-8

CDR3: CASSPMGTAGYEELFF
DNA: TGTGCCAGCAGCCCGATGGGGACAGCTGGTTATGAAGAACTGTTTTTT
J: TRBJ1-4
D: TRBD1
size: -
length: 16
V: TRBV7-8

CDR3: CAISESNRGHQPQHF
DNA: TGTGCCATCAGTGAGTCGAACAGGGGGCATCAGCCCCAGCATTTT
J: TRBJ1-5
D: TRBD1
size: -
length: 15
V: TRBV10-3

CDR3: CASSLGAGSHTEAFF
DNA: TGTGCCAGCAGCTTAGGTGCGGGGAGTCACACTGAAGCTTTCTTT
J: TRBJ1-1
D: -
size: -
length: 15
V: TRBV7-2

CDR3: CASSLIVRQAQETQYF
DNA: TGTGCCAGCAGCTTAATTGTGAGACAGGCCCAAGAGACCCAGTACTTC
J: TRBJ2-5
D: -
size: -
length: 16
V: TRBV11-2

CDR3: CASSLCPGCEQYF
DNA: TGTGCCAGCAGTTTATGCCCGGGTTGCGAGCAGTACTTC
J: TRBJ2-7
D: -
size: -
length: 13
V: TRBV28

CDR3: CASSSRTGFVYGYTF
DNA: TGTGCCAGCAGTTCCAGGACAGGGTTCGTCTATGGCTACACCTTC
J: TRBJ1-2
D: TRBD1
size: few
length: 15
V: TRBV6-5

CDR3: CASSLGREATGELFF
DNA: TGTGCCAGCAGCTTGGGGCGGGAGGCCACCGGGGAGCTGTTTTTT
J: TRBJ2-2
D: TRBD2
size: few
length: 15
V: TRBV7-2

CDR3: CSARGTRTYNEQFF
DNA: TGCAGTGCTAGAGGTACTAGGACCTACAATGAGCAGTTCTTC
J: TRBJ2-1
D: -
size: -
length: 14
V: TRBV20-1

CDR3: CSASPGPFHTQYF
DNA: TGCAGTGCTAGCCCGGGACCATTCCATACGCAGTATTTT
J: TRBJ2-3
D: -
size: few
length: 13
V: TRBV20-1

CDR3: CASSSWASLGYEQYF
DNA: TGTGCCAGCAGTTCCTGGGCCTCCCTCGGCTACGAGCAGTACTTC
J: TRBJ2-7
D: -
size: few
length: 15
V: TRBV28

CDR3: CASSQNVGRETQYF
DNA: TGCGCCAGCAGCCAAAATGTTGGGAGGGAGACCCAGTACTTC
J: TRBJ2-5
D: -
size: few
length: 14
V: TRBV4-3

CDR3: CAGRKGTGQWEQFF
DNA: TGTGCCGGCAGGAAGGGGACAGGGCAATGGGAGCAGTTCTTC
J: TRBJ2-1
D: TRBD1
size: -
length: 14
V: TRBV6-2/TRBV6-3

CDR3: CSATPDLNTEAFF
DNA: TGCAGTGCTACTCCGGACCTGAACACTGAAGCTTTCTTT
J: TRBJ1-1
D: -
size: few
length: 13
V: TRBV20-1

CDR3: CASSDARGSQETQYF
DNA: TGTGCCAGCAGCGATGCGCGGGGGAGCCAAGAGACCCAGTACTTC
J: TRBJ2-5
D: TRBD2
size: -
length: 15
V: TRBV7-9

CDR3: CATSDPVGKDTQYF
DNA: TGTGCCACCAGTGACCCGGTGGGGAAAGATACGCAGTATTTT
J: TRBJ2-3
D: -
size: -
length: 14
V: TRBV24-1

CDR3: CAGSQDLGTSANEQFF
DNA: TGTGCCGGCAGCCAAGATCTCGGGACTAGCGCAAATGAGCAGTTCTTC
J: TRBJ2-1
D: TRBD2
size: -
length: 16
V: TRBV3-1

CDR3: CASSLQGPTNSPLHF
DNA: TGCGCCAGCAGCTTGCAGGGACCGACTAATTCACCCCTCCACTTT
J: TRBJ1-6
D: -
size: few
length: 15
V: TRBV5-1

CDR3: CASSLDRGGTDTQYF
DNA: TGTGCCAGCAGCTTAGATCGCGGGGGCACAGATACGCAGTATTTT
J: TRBJ2-3
D: -
size: many
length: 15
V: TRBV7-2

CDR3: CASRTSGSAYEQYF
DNA: TGTGCCAGCAGGACTAGCGGGAGTGCCTACGAGCAGTACTTC
J: TRBJ2-7
D: TRBD2
size: -
length: 14
V: TRBV28

CDR3: CASGNRDSQETQYF
DNA: TGTGCCAGCGGAAACCGGGACTCCCAAGAGACCCAGTACTTC
J: TRBJ2-5
D: -
size: -
length: 14
V: TRBV28

CDR3: CASSYSDPRNEQFF
DNA: TGCGCCAGCAGCTATTCCGACCCACGCAATGAGCAGTTCTTC
J: TRBJ2-1
D: -
size: few
length: 14
V: TRBV5-1

CDR3: CSAATYYNEQFF
DNA: TGCAGTGCAGCTACCTACTACAATGAGCAGTTCTTC
J: TRBJ2-1
D: -
size: -
length: 12
V: TRBV20-1

CDR3: CASRSLAGGGDEQFF
DNA: TGTGCCAGCAGATCACTAGCGGGAGGGGGGGATGAGCAGTTCTTC
J: TRBJ2-1
D: TRBD2
size: -
length: 15
V: TRBV12-3/TRBV12-4

CDR3: CASSEFGQGLGEQYF
DNA: TGTGCCAGCAGTGAATTCGGACAGGGGTTAGGCGAGCAGTACTTC
J: TRBJ2-7
D: TRBD1
size: -
length: 15
V: TRBV2

CDR3: CASRGPDNSLWLSYNEQFF
DNA: TGTGCCAGCAGGGGGCCGGACAACAGCTTATGGCTCTCCTACAATGAGCAGTTCTTC
J: TRBJ2-1
D: -
size: -
length: 19
V: TRBV12-3/TRBV12-4

CDR3: CASSQDNRWVWTQYF
DNA: TGCGCCAGCAGCCAAGATAACCGGTGGGTGTGGACGCAGTATTTT
J: TRBJ2-3
D: -
size: few
length: 15
V: TRBV4-3

CDR3: CSATGTGNTIYF
DNA: TGCAGCGCGACAGGGACCGGAAACACCATATATTTT
J: TRBJ1-3
D: TRBD1
size: -
length: 12
V: TRBV29-1

CDR3: CVSTNEDEQFF
DNA: TGTGTCAGCACCAATGAAGATGAGCAGTTCTTC
J: TRBJ2-1
D: -
size: once
length: 11
V: TRBV12-3/TRBV12-4

CDR3: CASSLVGKDLIPGQFF
DNA: TGTGCCAGCAGTTTAGTGGGTAAAGACCTGATCCCCGGACAGTTCTTC
J: TRBJ2-1
D: -
size: -
length: 16
V: TRBV28